The 2 T cell receptor beta chains presented below share a single source sample, sequenced in a study of shared clonotypes between healthy human individuals. Sequencing used immunoSEQ multiplex PCR; TCRdb keeps in-frame clones, though not all of them. The sample shows 2 million to 2.5 million clones, 95% of them seen only once. The sample taken for sequencing was naive CD4+ T cells sorted from blood. Subset in this sample: CD45RA+ positively selected. The source of these receptors is a man younger than 35 in good health.

The gene calls are TRBV6-5 and TRBJ2-1, with D uncertain. V lost 4 bases and J 0 bases, leaving 10 bases between the germline ends. This CDR3 has 15 amino acids. Germline CDR1 and CDR2: MNHEY and SVGAGI. CDR3 DNA: TGTGCCAGCAGTTCGGACGTATTCTCCTACAATGAGCAGTTCTTC. Amino acid sequence: CASSSDVFSYNEQFF.

J is TRBJ1-1 and V is TRBV5-1; 8 nucleotides align to TRBD1. The ends lost 2 bases at V and 7 bases at J; junction bases unmatched: 10. Per the germline V gene, CDR1 is SGHRS and CDR2 is YFSETQ. This CDR3 is 15 amino acids long. CDR3 sequence (DNA): TGCGCCAGCAGCTTCGTCTCAGGGGGCCCATTTGAAGCTTTCTTT. This gives the protein CASSFVSGGPFEAFF.